Each of the 23 T cell receptor beta chains below was sequenced from the same sample in a study of T cell clones after liver transplantation. The repertoire was sequenced with immunoSEQ multiplex PCR; TCRdb's copy has only in-frame clones and lacks some. This sample has around 110,000 clones, with 75% to 95% found just once. Sequences were derived from CD4+ T cells from blood, sampled 12 months after liver transplant. The receptors here all came from a human patient who received a liver transplant. T cells may partly derive from the graft donor.

This clone has just one count. The rearrangement uses TRBV27 and TRBJ1-1; TRBD1 is a possible D gene (5 bases). The germline V gene has CDR1 MNHEY and CDR2 SMNVEV (reference sequence). The V end was cut by 0 bases, the J end by 8 bases, with 7 bases between. The CDR3 spans 12 residues. The CDR3 DNA sequence: TGTGCCAGCAGTTTATCGGGGGGGGAAGCTTTCTTT. Translating gives CASSLSGGEAFF.

Comments on this clone: The identical CDR3 is also encoded by other nucleotide sequences in the sample. Here the CDR3 DNA reads TGTGCCAGCAGTTCCCGGCAGGGGGCTTCCTACGAGCAGTACTTC. This codes for CASSSRQGASYEQYF. The gene calls are TRBV27 and TRBJ2-7; TRBD1 agrees at 8 bases. V was pared by 4 bases and J by 1 base, with 6 bases of the junction left unmatched. CDR1 and CDR2 (germline): MNHEY, SMNVEV (reference sequence). The CDR3 runs to 15 residues.

Concerning this clone itself: This sample also contains other DNA sequences that code for the same CDR3. The V and J genes are TRBV7-6 and TRBJ2-1, with D unresolved. The germline CDR1 and CDR2 sequences are SGHVS and FNYEAQ. The CDR3 spans 12 residues. V was shortened by 3 bases and J by 8 bases, with 8 bases between the two germline ends. CDR3 bases: TGTGCCAGCAGCTTCCGAGGAGATGAGCAGTTCTTC. Its translation is CASSFRGDEQFF.

This chain connects TRBV19 to TRBJ2-7, with D maybe TRBD2 (6 bases). Germline V gives CDR1 LNHDA, CDR2 SQIVND (reference sequence). This CDR3 region has 13 residues. Trimming took 3 bases from V and 1 from J, leaving 7 bases between them. In nucleotides, the CDR3 is TGTGCCAGTAGTATTGGGGGGTCCTACGAGCAGTACTTC. It codes for CASSIGGSYEQYF.

The chain joins TRBV11-3 to TRBJ2-1, with 8 bases that match TRBD2. CDR3 length: 15 amino acids. Unmatched junction bases numbered 11, after V lost 7 bases and J lost 6 bases. Germline CDR1 is SGHNT and CDR2 is YENEEA. CDR3 region: CASTPTGTRANEQFF. Written as DNA, the CDR3 is TGTGCCAGCACCCCCACCGGGACTAGAGCCAATGAGCAGTTCTTC.

The count of this clone is one. The chain has TRBV19 and TRBJ2-3, with D possibly matching TRBD2 (5 bases). The V gene's germline CDR1 is LNHDA and CDR2 SQIVND (reference sequence). The CDR3 length is 13 residues. Trimming took 6 bases from V and 0 from J, leaving 7 bases between them. The CDR3 here is CASRRASTDTQYF. CDR3 DNA sequence: TGTGCCAGTAGGAGGGCCAGCACAGATACGCAGTATTTT.

The chain employs TRBV6-1 and TRBJ2-7; a weak D match, TRBD1 (5 bases). The CDR3 has 13 residues. Trimming stripped 4 bases from V and 4 bases from J, with 11 bases between. From germline, CDR1 is MNHNS and CDR2 SASEGT. DNA for the CDR3: TGTGCCAGCAGTGTGGTACAGGCGTACGAGCAGTACTTC. Amino acids: CASSVVQAYEQYF.

This chain joins TRBV5-1 and TRBJ2-3, with 7 bases aligning to TRBD2. In germline, CDR1 is SGHRS, CDR2 YFSETQ. V shed 6 bases and J 2 bases; nucleotides not matched to a gene: 6. This CDR3 has 14 amino acids. The CDR3 spells CASTSGPFTDTQYF. The DNA of the CDR3 is TGCGCCAGCACTAGCGGACCCTTCACAGATACGCAGTATTTT.

The chain carries TRBV5-1 and TRBJ1-1; no reliable D call. The CDR3 is made up of 13 amino acids. From germline, CDR1 is SGHRS and CDR2 YFSETQ. The V end was cut by 4 bases, the J end by 5 bases, with 12 bases between. CDR3 DNA sequence: TGCGCCAGCAGCGTTGACCCTAGTACTGAAGCTTTCTTT. Residues: CASSVDPSTEAFF.

The genes are TRBV29-1 and TRBJ1-2; no reliable D call. V lost 2 bases and J 10 bases, leaving 14 bases between the germline ends. The germline CDR1 and CDR2 sequences are SQVTM and ANQGSEA. The CDR3 has 12 residues. The CDR3: CSVESGGSYYTF. The CDR3 DNA follows: TGCAGCGTTGAAAGCGGCGGTAGTTACTACACCTTC. The full variable domain, rest sourced from reference TRBV29-1 and TRBJ1-2, is SAVISQKPSRDICQRGTSLTIQCQVDSQVTMMFWYRQQPGQSLTLIATANQGSEATYESGFVIDKFPISRPNLTFSTLTVSNMSPEDSSIYLCSVESGGSYYTFGSGTRLTVV.

The V gene is TRBV30, the J gene TRBJ1-1; D is uncertain. The V and J ends lost 0 bases and 5 bases respectively, with 10 bases between them. CDR3 length equals 13 residues. Germline CDR1 GTSNPN, CDR2 SVGIG (reference sequence). CDR3 in DNA: TGTGCCTGGAGTGTACGGTCCGATACTGAAGCTTTCTTT. Translated, it gives CAWSVRSDTEAFF.

This rearrangement joins TRBV5-1 to TRBJ2-7; 7 bases fit TRBD1. The CDR3 sequence is 14 residues long. The V gene end was trimmed by 3 bases and the J gene end by 5 bases; junction bases not matched to a gene: 8. The V gene's germline CDR1 is SGHRS and CDR2 YFSETQ. In DNA, the CDR3 is TGCGCCAGCAGCTGGACAGGTCTAAGGGACGAGCAGTACTTC. Residues: CASSWTGLRDEQYF.

The rearrangement uses TRBV5-6 and TRBJ2-2, with D perhaps being TRBD1 or TRBD2 (5 bases each). The V gene lost 0 bases and the J gene lost 6 bases, with 12 bases spanning the gap. The germline V gene has CDR1 SGHDT and CDR2 YYEEEE. This CDR3 is built from 15 residues. CDR3 sequence reads: CASSLEAGTAGELFF. DNA for the CDR3: TGTGCCAGCAGCTTGGAGGCAGGGACGGCCGGGGAGCTGTTTTTT.

This clone appeared once. The chain has TRBV7-3 and TRBJ2-7; D is uncertain. The CDR3 has 16 amino acids. V dropped 5 bases and J dropped 0 bases, with 17 bases sitting between them. The germline V gene has CDR1 SGHTA and CDR2 FQGTGA. CDR3 in amino acids: CASSPRATQSSYEQYF. As DNA, the CDR3 is TGTGCCAGCAGCCCAAGGGCTACTCAAAGCTCCTACGAGCAGTACTTC. Looking up the rest from reference TRBV7-3 and TRBJ2-7 gives the full variable domain: GAGVSQTPSNKVTEKGKYVELRCDPISGHTALYWYRQSLGQGPEFLIYFQGTGAADDSGLPNDRFFAVRPEGSVSTLKIQRTERGDSAVYLCASSPRATQSSYEQYFGPGTRLTVT.

This clone appeared a few times. V usage is TRBV28 and J usage is TRBJ1-1; D call uncertain. Trimming cost V 7 bases and J 4 bases, with 13 bases left between them. The CDR3 has 13 amino acids. The V gene's germline CDR1 is MDHEN and CDR2 SYDVKM. This chain's CDR3 is CASIRTAGTEAFF. In DNA form, the CDR3 reads TGTGCCAGCATCAGGACGGCTGGCACTGAAGCTTTCTTT.

This rearrangement joins TRBV5-1 to TRBJ2-7; 7 bases map to TRBD2. CDR1 is SGHRS and CDR2 is YFSETQ in the germline V gene. V trimming: 2 bases; J trimming: 1 base; junction bases outside the gene matches: 9. The CDR3 runs 16 residues. The CDR3 loop is CASSLQSGTLSYEQYF. As DNA, the CDR3 is TGCGCCAGCAGCTTACAAAGCGGGACCCTATCCTACGAGCAGTACTTC.

This clone is a singleton in its sample. The rearrangement joins TRBV27 to TRBJ2-3; D possibly corresponds to TRBD1 (6 bases). Germline V gene sequence: CDR1 MNHEY, CDR2 SMNVEV (reference sequence). The CDR3 has 15 amino acids. The V and J ends lost 3 bases and 2 bases respectively, with 12 bases between them. Here the CDR3 DNA reads TGTGCCAGCAGTTTTCAGGGGTCCTACACAGATACGCAGTATTTT. It encodes CASSFQGSYTDTQYF.

The J gene is TRBJ2-7, the V gene TRBV19, with D perhaps matching TRBD2 (6 bases). The CDR3 spans 14 residues. Germline CDR1 LNHDA, CDR2 SQIVND (reference sequence). The V gene lost 4 bases and the J gene lost 0 bases, with 10 bases spanning the gap. The CDR3 here is CASSTIGSSYEQYF. CDR3 nucleotide sequence: TGTGCCAGTAGTACAATCGGGAGCTCCTACGAGCAGTACTTC.

This clone was detected once. The chain couples TRBV7-6 to TRBJ2-3; tentative D call: TRBD1 (6 bases). The V end was cut by 1 base, the J end by 1 base, with 9 bases between. CDR1 and CDR2 from the germline V gene are SGHVS and FNYEAQ. The CDR3 contains 15 residues. The CDR3 coding sequence is TGTGCCAGCAGCTTAGTAGGGGGAGGCACAGATACGCAGTATTTT. As protein: CASSLVGGGTDTQYF.

This chain connects TRBV7-3 to TRBJ2-5, with 9 positions matching TRBD1. This CDR3 region has 16 residues. Trimming took 5 bases from V and 2 from J; bases not matched to a gene: 9. Germline V gene data show CDR1 as SGHTA and CDR2 as FQGTGA. The CDR3 sequence: CASSLQGALGQETQYF. CDR3 in DNA: TGTGCCAGCAGCCTACAGGGGGCGCTGGGACAAGAGACCCAGTACTTC.

The chain joins TRBV4-1 to TRBJ2-3; the D gene is possibly TRBD2 (6 bases). CDR1 and CDR2 (germline): MGHRA, YSYEKL. Trimming took off 0 bases at V and 5 bases at J, with 12 bases between the two ends. The CDR3 runs to 15 residues. CDR3 loop: CASSQDGGAGDTQYF. CDR3 coding DNA: TGCGCCAGCAGCCAAGATGGAGGGGCGGGAGATACGCAGTATTTT.

This rearrangement joins TRBV30 to TRBJ2-7; no definite D call. The CDR3 runs 16 residues. V gave up 1 base and J gave up 5 bases, with 21 bases separating them. Germline V gene data show CDR1 as GTSNPN and CDR2 as SVGIG (reference sequence). CDR3 protein: CAWSDRASNPQDEQYF. The CDR3 bases are TGTGCCTGGAGTGACCGGGCCTCCAACCCTCAAGACGAGCAGTACTTC. Combining the CDR3 with reference TRBV30 and TRBJ2-7 gives the whole variable domain SQTIHQWPATLVQPVGSPLSLECTVEGTSNPNLYWYRQAAGRGLQLLFYSVGIGQISSEVPQNLSASRPQDRQFILSSKKLLLSDSGFYLCAWSDRASNPQDEQYFGPGTRLTVT.

This clone occurred a few times. This sequence joins TRBV7-8 and TRBJ2-4; 11 positions agree with TRBD2. The CDR3 consists of 20 residues. V lost 0 bases, J lost 0 bases, and 10 bases stayed unmatched. Germline V gives CDR1 SGHVS, CDR2 FQNEAQ. CDR3 region: CASSLAIPSGGPLAKNIQYF. CDR3 DNA sequence: TGTGCCAGCAGCTTAGCAATTCCTAGCGGGGGGCCTTTAGCCAAAAACATTCAGTACTTC.